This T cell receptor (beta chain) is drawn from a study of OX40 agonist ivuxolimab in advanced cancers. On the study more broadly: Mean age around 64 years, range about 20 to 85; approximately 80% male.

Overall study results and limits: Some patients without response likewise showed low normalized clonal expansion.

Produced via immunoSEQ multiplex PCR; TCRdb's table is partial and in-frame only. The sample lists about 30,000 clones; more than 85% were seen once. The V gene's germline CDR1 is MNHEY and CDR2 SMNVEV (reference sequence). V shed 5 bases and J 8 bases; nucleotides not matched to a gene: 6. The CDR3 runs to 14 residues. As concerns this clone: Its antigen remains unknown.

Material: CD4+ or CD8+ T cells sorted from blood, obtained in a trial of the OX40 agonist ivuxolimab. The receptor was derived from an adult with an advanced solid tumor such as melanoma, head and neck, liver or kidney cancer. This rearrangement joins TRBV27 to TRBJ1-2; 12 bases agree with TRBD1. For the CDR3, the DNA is TGTGCCAGCAGTAAAGTCGGGACAGGGGGCGGCTACACCTTC. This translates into CASSKVGTGGGYTF.